This T cell receptor beta chain was observed in a study of T cell responses to AZD1222 COVID-19 vaccine. Findings of the study overall: Vaccine-related CD4 TCRs covered spike, predominating at 160-218 and 743-854. Among those given AZD1222, only 5 to 7 were seropositive at baseline.

Concerning this clone itself: The antigen is unknown.

Clones were sequenced by immunoSEQ multiplex PCR, and TCRdb holds only the in-frame ones, with some missing. The sample contains under 130,000 clones, more than 75% of which appear only once. Here the sequenced sample was peripheral blood, taken on day 0 of AZD1222 vaccination. The source is an adult in good health.

CDR3: CASSSTGAGNTIYF. CDR3 nucleotides: TGTGCCAGCAGTTCGACAGGAGCGGGAAACACCATATATTTT. The gene calls are TRBV6-2 or TRBV6-3 and TRBJ1-3, with D possibly TRBD1 on 6 matching bases. Trimming removed 4 bases from V and 4 bases from J, with 11 bases in between. From germline, CDR1 is MNHEY and CDR2 SVGEGT. The CDR3 consists of 14 residues.